The 16 T cell receptor beta chains presented below share a single source sample, sequenced in a study of cytomegalovirus exposure and HLA in healthy donors. This PCR relied on a set of 60 Vbeta primers and 13 Jbeta primers. Sequenced by immunoSEQ multiplex PCR; TCRdb stores in-frame clones only, minus some. The table has over 130,000 clones, around 60% seen once. The specimen was PBMCs. These receptors were obtained from a woman aged 60-75 years in good health and CMV-seropositive.

This clone was counted a single time. Other DNA sequences within the sample encode an identical CDR3. V and J are TRBV7-2 and TRBJ1-2; no firm D call. V was clipped by 6 bases and J by 3 bases, with 5 bases between them. This CDR3 is 11 amino acids long. Germline assignment: CDR1 SGHTA and CDR2 FQGNSA. CDR3 loop: CASRRDYGYTF. CDR3 in DNA: TGTGCCAGCAGGCGGGACTATGGCTACACCTTC.

The V gene is TRBV7-6, the J gene TRBJ2-1, with a tentative D call TRBD2 (6 bases). The CDR3 length is 13 residues. Germline CDR1 SGHVS, CDR2 FNYEAQ. Trimming cost V 5 bases and J 7 bases, with 12 bases left between them. The CDR3 sequence: CASSDAGRNEQFF. The CDR3 region has the DNA TGTGCCAGCAGCGATGCGGGGAGGAATGAGCAGTTCTTC. Combining the CDR3 with reference TRBV7-6 and TRBJ2-1 gives the whole variable domain GAGVSQSPRYKVTKRGQDVALRCDPISGHVSLYWYRQALGQGPEFLTYFNYEAQQDKSGLPNDRFSAERPEGSISTLTIQRTEQRDSAMYRCASSDAGRNEQFFGPGTRLTVL.

This clone was seen once. The chain combines TRBV19 with TRBJ2-7, with 9 positions matching TRBD2. The CDR3 consists of 17 residues. The V segment lost 3 bases and the J segment 2 bases; nucleotides outside the gene matches: 11. Germline CDR1 LNHDA, CDR2 SQIVND (reference sequence). The CDR3 DNA reads TGTGCCAGTAGTATGTCAGGGCTAGCGGGAACAACCTACGAGCAGTACTTC. This codes for CASSMSGLAGTTYEQYF. The whole variable domain, filled in from reference TRBV19 and TRBJ2-7, reads DGGITQSPKYLFRKEGQNVTLSCEQNLNHDAMYWYRQDPGQGLRLIYYSQIVNDFQKGDIAEGYSVSREKKESFPLTVTSAQKNPTAFYLCASSMSGLAGTTYEQYFGPGTRLTVT.

The CDR3 sequence: CARSFRDSTYEQYF. Written as DNA, the CDR3 is TGTGCCAGAAGCTTCCGGGACAGCACCTACGAGCAGTACTTC. The V gene is TRBV5-3, the J gene TRBJ2-7, with 7 bases that match TRBD1. TRBV5-3 is classed as an ORF, of uncertain function. CDR3 length: 14 residues. J was trimmed by 2 bases and V by 2 bases; bases with no gene match: 4.

This chain joins TRBV13 and TRBJ2-3, with TRBD2 matching over 12 bases. V lost 4 bases, J lost 5 bases, and 10 bases stayed unmatched. The CDR3 runs 17 residues. The germline gives CDR1 PRHDT, CDR2 FYEKMQ (reference sequence). Here the CDR3 DNA reads TGTGCCAGCAGCTCCTACCTAGCGGGAGGGCCGGAAGATACGCAGTATTTT. Translating it yields CASSSYLAGGPEDTQYF.

This clone was detected only once. The chain carries TRBV14 and TRBJ1-2, with 9 bases identical to TRBD1. This CDR3 contains 15 residues. Germline assignment: CDR1 SGHDN and CDR2 FVKESK. After removal of 4 bases from V and 0 bases from J, the junction contained 3 bases not matched to a gene. CDR3: CASSPRQGANYGYTF. The CDR3, as DNA: TGTGCCAGCAGCCCCAGACAGGGGGCTAACTATGGCTACACCTTC.

The chain uses TRBV5-1 and TRBJ1-1; D is unclear. Germline CDR1 is SGHRS and CDR2 is YFSETQ. CDR3 length: 15 amino acids. V dropped 4 bases and J dropped 0 bases, with 13 bases sitting between them. For the CDR3, the DNA is TGCGCCAGCAGCCCCGGACTGGTGATGAACACTGAAGCTTTCTTT. Residues: CASSPGLVMNTEAFF.

This clone has a handful of counts. The chain employs TRBV7-6 and TRBJ2-2; D perhaps matches TRBD2 (6 bases). Trimming left V 1 base short and J 0 bases short, with 9 bases between. This CDR3 spans 16 amino acids. Germline loops: CDR1 SGHVS, CDR2 FNYEAQ. The CDR3: CASSLEAGSNTGELFF. In DNA, the CDR3 is TGTGCCAGCAGCTTAGAGGCGGGGTCGAACACCGGGGAGCTGTTTTTT.

The chain carries TRBV11-2 and TRBJ2-1; 16 bases map to TRBD2. J lost 9 bases, V lost 5 bases, and 7 bases had no gene match. Germline CDR1 is SGHAT and CDR2 is FQNNGV. The CDR3 runs 16 residues. DNA for the CDR3: TGTGCCAGCAGCCCCGGGGGACTAGCGGGAGGGGTTGAGCAGTTCTTC. Translated, it gives CASSPGGLAGGVEQFF.

CDR3 sequence: CASSFGGSSYNEQFF. In DNA, the CDR3 is TGTGCCAGCAGCTTCGGAGGGAGCTCCTACAATGAGCAGTTCTTC. The chain is built from TRBV11-3 and TRBJ2-1, with D perhaps TRBD2 (6 bases). The germline V gene has CDR1 SGHNT and CDR2 YENEEA. The CDR3 contains 15 residues. Trimming shortened V by 3 bases and J by 0 bases, and 9 bases separated the two germline ends.

This clone was seen a handful of times. The rearrangement uses TRBV28 and TRBJ2-5; D is unclear. Germline CDR1 and CDR2: MDHEN and SYDVKM. Between the trimmed V and J ends, which lost 5 bases and 3 bases, there was a span of 16 bases. The length of the CDR3 is 15 residues. The CDR3: CASSPPGIRKETQYF. The CDR3 DNA is TGTGCCAGCAGTCCCCCAGGAATTAGAAAAGAGACCCAGTACTTC.

This clone has a handful of counts. Written as DNA, the CDR3 is TGCAGTTTTCGGTCCGGGACAGGGATGAATGGCTACACCTTC. It yields the protein CSFRSGTGMNGYTF. The V gene is TRBV29-1, the J gene TRBJ1-2, with 9 bases matching TRBD1. In germline, CDR1 is SQVTM, CDR2 ANQGSEA. There are 14 residues in the CDR3. The full variable domain, with the rest looked up from reference TRBV29-1 and TRBJ1-2, is SAVISQKPSRDICQRGTSLTIQCQVDSQVTMMFWYRQQPGQSLTLIATANQGSEATYESGFVIDKFPISRPNLTFSTLTVSNMSPEDSSIYLCSFRSGTGMNGYTFGSGTRLTVV.

This clone was seen only a few times. This chain links TRBV28 with TRBJ1-4, with 8 bases lining up with TRBD1. V lost 3 bases to trimming and J lost 10 bases; unmatched junction nucleotides: 7. The germline CDR1 and CDR2 sequences are MDHEN and SYDVKM. This CDR3 is 14 amino acids long. The CDR3 here is CASSLLTGAGKLFF. The CDR3, as DNA: TGTGCCAGCAGTTTGCTGACAGGGGCGGGAAAACTGTTTTTT.

The gene calls are TRBV29-1 and TRBJ1-4; D unresolved. The CDR3 extends over 13 amino acids. V was cut by 7 bases and J by 6 bases, with 15 bases left in between. The germline CDR1 and CDR2 sequences are SQVTM and ANQGSEA. CDR3: CSANAGLYEKLFF. In DNA form, the CDR3 reads TGCAGCGCTAACGCGGGTCTCTATGAAAAACTGTTTTTT.

The V gene is TRBV5-1, the J gene TRBJ1-1; a possible D gene is TRBD1 (6 bases). The germline V gene encodes CDR1 SGHRS and CDR2 YFSETQ. The ends were cut back, 3 bases at V and 6 bases at J, with 12 bases in the middle. This CDR3 spans 13 amino acids. The CDR3: CASSSNQGSEAFF. Here the CDR3 DNA reads TGCGCCAGCAGCTCAAACCAGGGGTCTGAAGCTTTCTTT.

This clone came up a few times. This rearrangement joins TRBV30 to TRBJ2-1; 11 bases are shared with TRBD2. Germline V gene lookup returns CDR1 GTSNPN and CDR2 SVGIG (reference sequence). The length of the CDR3 is 15 residues. V lost 0 bases to trimming and J lost 4 bases; unmatched junction nucleotides: 2. The CDR3 sequence: CAWSVLAGVYNEQFF. CDR3 DNA sequence: TGTGCCTGGAGTGTACTAGCGGGAGTTTACAATGAGCAGTTCTTC. Together with reference TRBV30 and TRBJ2-1, the CDR3 gives the full variable domain: SQTIHQWPATLVQPVGSPLSLECTVEGTSNPNLYWYRQAAGRGLQLLFYSVGIGQISSEVPQNLSASRPQDRQFILSSKKLLLSDSGFYLCAWSVLAGVYNEQFFGPGTRLTVL.